A selection of T cell receptor beta chains follows, all from one sample in a study of cytomegalovirus exposure and HLA in healthy donors. Clones were sequenced by immunoSEQ multiplex PCR, and TCRdb holds only the in-frame ones, with some missing. The sample lists about 100,000 clones, 79% occurring once. The sequenced material came from PBMCs. The receptors originated from a female donor in good health and CMV-seropositive. CDR3s include the opening cysteine and the closing phenylalanine or tryptophan. D genes are given only for firm matches. Not all rows give a size; the values are once, few, many and, for expanded clones, a class.

D: TRBD1
J: TRBJ1-2
V: TRBV6-6
size: few
CDR3: CASSTDGTGVNYGYTF
DNA: TGTGCCAGCAGTACGGATGGGACAGGGGTGAACTATGGCTACACCTTC

D: NA
J: TRBJ1-5
V: TRBV2
size: NA
CDR3: CASSERGSWVNNQPQHF
DNA: TGTGCCAGCAGTGAAAGGGGGTCTTGGGTAAACAATCAGCCCCAGCATTTT

D: NA
J: TRBJ2-5
V: TRBV5-4
size: once
CDR3: CASTQQGLLQETQYF
DNA: TGTGCCAGCACCCAACAGGGTCTTTTGCAAGAGACCCAGTACTTC

D: TRBD1
J: TRBJ2-7
V: TRBV11-2
size: few
CDR3: CASSLGDSYEQYF
DNA: TGTGCCAGCAGCTTGGGGGACAGTTACGAGCAGTACTTC

D: NA
J: TRBJ2-5
V: TRBV11-2
size: once
CDR3: CASSPDGRGEETQYF
DNA: TGTGCCAGCAGCCCGGACGGGCGGGGCGAAGAGACCCAGTACTTC

D: TRBD1
J: TRBJ1-1
V: TRBV5-1
size: NA
CDR3: CASTQPTGLNTEAFF
DNA: TGCGCCAGCACCCAACCGACAGGGTTGAACACTGAAGCTTTCTTT

D: TRBD2
J: TRBJ2-4
V: TRBV7-6
size: NA
CDR3: CASSPGAGDLAKNIQYF
DNA: TGTGCCAGCAGCCCCGGGGCGGGGGACCTAGCCAAAAACATTCAGTACTTC

D: NA
J: TRBJ2-4
V: TRBV7-6
size: NA
CDR3: CASSLFPGDSHLAKNIQYF
DNA: TGTGCCAGCAGCTTATTTCCGGGCGACAGCCACTTAGCCAAAAACATTCAGTACTTC

D: NA
J: TRBJ1-1
V: TRBV27
size: NA
CDR3: CASSFGWNTEAFF
DNA: TGTGCCAGCAGTTTCGGGTGGAACACTGAAGCTTTCTTT

D: TRBD1
J: TRBJ1-2
V: TRBV30
size: NA
CDR3: CAWSVTGVHSHGYTF
DNA: TGTGCCTGGAGTGTAACAGGGGTTCACTCTCATGGCTACACCTTC

D: NA
J: TRBJ1-1
V: TRBV25-1
size: NA
CDR3: CASSETLPQGTEAFF
DNA: TGTGCCAGCAGTGAAACGCTCCCCCAGGGCACTGAAGCTTTCTTT

D: NA
J: TRBJ1-1
V: TRBV5-5
size: NA
CDR3: CASSFLQRGGGTEAFF
DNA: TGTGCCAGCAGCTTTTTACAGAGGGGCGGAGGGACTGAAGCTTTCTTT

D: NA
J: TRBJ1-1
V: TRBV18
size: NA
CDR3: CASSPGGLNTEAFF
DNA: TGTGCCAGCTCACCTGGGGGCCTTAACACTGAAGCTTTCTTT

D: TRBD2
J: TRBJ2-7
V: TRBV19
size: NA
CDR3: CASSMASGSYEQYF
DNA: TGTGCCAGTAGTATGGCTAGCGGGAGCTACGAGCAGTACTTC

D: NA
J: TRBJ1-1
V: TRBV5-6
size: NA
CDR3: CASSLYTEAFF
DNA: TGTGCCAGCAGCTTATATACTGAAGCTTTCTTT

D: TRBD1
J: TRBJ2-7
V: TRBV19
size: once
CDR3: CASSTHRGQGYEQYF
DNA: TGTGCCAGTAGTACTCACAGGGGGCAGGGATACGAGCAGTACTTC

D: TRBD1
J: TRBJ1-2
V: TRBV6-5
size: few
CDR3: CASSARDRGYGYTF
DNA: TGTGCCAGCAGCGCCCGGGACAGGGGCTATGGCTACACCTTC

D: NA
J: TRBJ2-5
V: TRBV7-2
size: NA
CDR3: CASSAEPQETQYF
DNA: TGTGCCAGCAGCGCGGAACCCCAAGAGACCCAGTACTTC

D: TRBD1
J: TRBJ2-2
V: TRBV5-4
size: NA
CDR3: CASSARGPAGELFF
DNA: TGTGCCAGCAGCGCGAGGGGGCCGGCCGGGGAGCTGTTTTTT

D: NA
J: TRBJ2-5
V: TRBV4-1
size: NA
CDR3: CASSLHPGSQETQYF
DNA: TGCGCCAGCAGCCTTCATCCCGGGAGCCAAGAGACCCAGTACTTC

D: TRBD2
J: TRBJ2-1
V: TRBV27
size: NA
CDR3: CASSPGGGRGGYNEQFF
DNA: TGTGCCAGCAGCCCTGGAGGCGGGAGGGGGGGTTACAATGAGCAGTTCTTC

D: TRBD1
J: TRBJ2-2
V: TRBV2
size: NA
CDR3: CASRVTPGTAGELFF
DNA: TGTGCCAGCAGAGTAACGCCAGGGACAGCCGGGGAGCTGTTTTTT

D: NA
J: TRBJ2-1
V: TRBV9
size: NA
CDR3: CASSVGDSQEQFF
DNA: TGTGCCAGCAGCGTCGGGGACTCCCAAGAGCAGTTCTTC

D: NA
J: TRBJ2-7
V: TRBV5-4
size: NA
CDR3: CASSLEQPGYEQYF
DNA: TGTGCCAGCAGCTTGGAACAGCCTGGCTACGAGCAGTACTTC

D: NA
J: TRBJ2-3
V: TRBV7-9
size: few
CDR3: CASSLGAAGARTDTQYF
DNA: TGTGCCAGCAGCTTAGGCGCTGCGGGGGCCCGCACAGATACGCAGTATTTT

D: NA
J: TRBJ1-1
V: TRBV7-9
size: NA
CDR3: CASSSISYRVWGENTEAFF
DNA: TGTGCCAGCAGCTCAATATCTTACAGGGTCTGGGGAGAGAACACTGAAGCTTTCTTT

D: NA
J: TRBJ2-7
V: TRBV9
size: once
CDR3: CASSVGVRLSAEQYF
DNA: TGTGCCAGCAGCGTAGGGGTTAGACTGTCCGCCGAGCAGTACTTC

D: NA
J: TRBJ2-1
V: TRBV5-1
size: few
CDR3: CASSSDNEQFF
DNA: TGCGCCAGCAGCTCCGACAATGAGCAGTTCTTC

D: NA
J: TRBJ1-2
V: TRBV6-6
size: NA
CDR3: CASSYGTGGYTF
DNA: TGTGCCAGCAGCTACGGTACCGGTGGCTACACCTTC

D: NA
J: TRBJ1-5
V: TRBV5-1
size: NA
CDR3: CASSLYGAGNQPQHF
DNA: TGCGCCAGCAGCTTGTATGGGGCAGGGAATCAGCCCCAGCATTTT

D: TRBD1
J: TRBJ2-2
V: TRBV9
size: NA
CDR3: CASSSRDRVTTGELFF
DNA: TGTGCCAGCAGCTCCCGCGACAGGGTAACAACCGGGGAGCTGTTTTTT

D: TRBD2
J: TRBJ2-2
V: TRBV25-1
size: NA
CDR3: CASSEYSAGGNTGELFF
DNA: TGTGCCAGCAGTGAATATTCGGCGGGAGGGAACACCGGGGAGCTGTTTTTT

D: NA
J: TRBJ2-5
V: TRBV25-1
size: NA
CDR3: CASSETLAEQETQYF
DNA: TGTGCCAGCAGTGAAACTTTAGCGGAGCAGGAGACCCAGTACTTC

D: NA
J: TRBJ2-3
V: TRBV7-2
size: NA
CDR3: CASSKQGPDTQYF
DNA: TGTGCCAGCAGCAAACAGGGCCCAGATACGCAGTATTTT

D: TRBD1
J: TRBJ1-2
V: TRBV7-2
size: NA
CDR3: CASSSTGDSGYTF
DNA: TGTGCCAGCAGCTCGACAGGGGACAGCGGCTACACCTTC

D: NA
J: TRBJ1-3
V: TRBV15
size: NA
CDR3: CATSRDGATGNTIYF
DNA: TGTGCCACCAGCAGAGATGGGGCTACTGGAAACACCATATATTTT

D: NA
J: TRBJ2-7
V: TRBV21-1
size: once
CDR3: CASSKRTGMWCEQYF
DNA: TGTGCCAGCAGCAAAAGAACAGGGATGTGGTGCGAGCAGTACTTC